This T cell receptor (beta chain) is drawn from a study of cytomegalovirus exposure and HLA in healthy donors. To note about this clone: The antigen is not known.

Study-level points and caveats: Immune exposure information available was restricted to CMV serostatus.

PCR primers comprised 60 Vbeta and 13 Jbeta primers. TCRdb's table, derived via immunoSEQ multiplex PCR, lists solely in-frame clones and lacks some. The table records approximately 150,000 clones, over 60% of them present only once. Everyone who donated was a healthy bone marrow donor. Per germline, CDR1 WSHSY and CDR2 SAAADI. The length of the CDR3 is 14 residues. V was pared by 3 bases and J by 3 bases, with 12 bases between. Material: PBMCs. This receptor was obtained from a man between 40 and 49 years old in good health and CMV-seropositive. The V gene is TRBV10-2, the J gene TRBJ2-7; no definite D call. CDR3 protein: CASSEFDTHYEQYF. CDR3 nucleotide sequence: TGCGCCAGCAGTGAATTCGACACCCACTACGAGCAGTACTTC.